The clone carrying this T cell receptor beta chain was counted many times. Its antigen is still unknown. Germline CDR1 is DFQATT and CDR2 is SNEGSKA (reference sequence). Trimming at V came to 2 bases and at J to 12 bases, leaving 13 bases not matched to a gene. The CDR3 has 14 amino acids. The data were taken from a study of T-cell reconstitution after alpha-beta-depleted transplantation in children. Study results and limitations: Surviving recipient T cells and thymic progenitors accounted for the high day-60 TCRbeta diversity observed in some patients. Where alpha-beta T cells came from about two months after transplant was reportedly several hundred expanded graft clones. When one year had passed after transplant, most T-cell counts and diversity came from newly produced T cells.

Researchers prepared the TCRbeta library using unique molecular identifiers, the study reports. TCRdb called the PCR reads again in MiXCR, with one record for every CDR3 protein. Of fewer than 350,000 distinct CDR3 sequences in the sample, around 10% were seen once. The receptor's source is a boy younger than two with acute myeloid leukemia, due to receive a stem cell transplant. This chain uses TRBV20-1 with TRBJ2-7, with 10 bases matching TRBD2. Sequencing was performed on PBMCs, taken before TCRalphabeta/CD19-depleted stem cell transplant. In nucleotides, the CDR3 is TGCAGTGCTAGATCAGCTAGCGGGGGCCACCATTGGTACTTC. Its translation: CSARSASGGHHWYF.